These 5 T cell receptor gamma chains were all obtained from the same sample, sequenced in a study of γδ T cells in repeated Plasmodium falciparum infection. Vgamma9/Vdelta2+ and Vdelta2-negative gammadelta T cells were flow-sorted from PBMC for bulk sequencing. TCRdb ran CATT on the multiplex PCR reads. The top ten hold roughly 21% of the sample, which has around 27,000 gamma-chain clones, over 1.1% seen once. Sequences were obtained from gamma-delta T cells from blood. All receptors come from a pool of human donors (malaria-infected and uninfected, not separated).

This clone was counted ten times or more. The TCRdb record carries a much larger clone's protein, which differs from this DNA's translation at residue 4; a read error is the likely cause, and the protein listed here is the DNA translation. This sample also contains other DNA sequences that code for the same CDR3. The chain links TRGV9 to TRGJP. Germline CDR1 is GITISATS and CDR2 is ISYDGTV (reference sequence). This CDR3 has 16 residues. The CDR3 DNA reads TGTGCCTTGCGGGAGGTGCTGGAGTTGGGCAAAAAAATCAAGGTATTT. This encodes CALREVLELGKKIKVF.

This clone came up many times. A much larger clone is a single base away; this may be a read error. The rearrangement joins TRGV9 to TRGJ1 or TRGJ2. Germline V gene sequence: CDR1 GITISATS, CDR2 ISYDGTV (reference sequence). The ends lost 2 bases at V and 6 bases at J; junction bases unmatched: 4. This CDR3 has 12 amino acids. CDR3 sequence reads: CALWEGSYKKLF. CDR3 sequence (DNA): TGTGCCTTGTGGGAGGGCTCTTATAAGAAACTCTTT.

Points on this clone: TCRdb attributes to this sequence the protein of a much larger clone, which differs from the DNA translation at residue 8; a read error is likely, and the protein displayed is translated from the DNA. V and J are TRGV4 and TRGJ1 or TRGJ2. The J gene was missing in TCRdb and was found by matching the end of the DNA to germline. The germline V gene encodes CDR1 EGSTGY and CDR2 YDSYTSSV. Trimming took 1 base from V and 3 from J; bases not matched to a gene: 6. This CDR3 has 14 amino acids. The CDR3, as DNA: TGTGCCACCTGGGATGGCTTAGGTTATTATAAGAAACTCTTT. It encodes CATWDGLGYYKKLF.

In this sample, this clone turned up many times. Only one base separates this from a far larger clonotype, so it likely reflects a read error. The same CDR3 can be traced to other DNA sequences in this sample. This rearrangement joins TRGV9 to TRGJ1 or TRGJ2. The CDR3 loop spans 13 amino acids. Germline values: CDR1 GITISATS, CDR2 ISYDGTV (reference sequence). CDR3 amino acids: CALWEVRYYKKLF. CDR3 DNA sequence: TGTGCCTTGTGGGAGGTGCGTTATTATAAGAAGCTCTTT.

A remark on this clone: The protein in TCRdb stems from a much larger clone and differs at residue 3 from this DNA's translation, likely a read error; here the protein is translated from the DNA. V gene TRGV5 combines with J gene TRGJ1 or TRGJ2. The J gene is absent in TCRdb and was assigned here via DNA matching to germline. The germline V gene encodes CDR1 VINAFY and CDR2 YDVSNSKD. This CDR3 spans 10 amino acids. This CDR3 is CAPWESEKLF. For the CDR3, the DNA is TGTGCCCCCTGGGAATCGGAGAAACTCTTT.